This TCR beta chain was observed in a study of T cell repertoires in ileal Crohn's disease. Regarding the study as a whole: Sorted CD8 T cells held more high-frequency clones than CD4.

Data came from immunoSEQ multiplex PCR; TCRdb stores just in-frame clones and leaves some out. The sample lists around 8,600 clones, roughly 79% occurring once. This clone showed up just a few times. The antigen is undetermined. Trimming shortened V by 0 bases and J by 9 bases, and 19 bases separated the two germline ends. There are 16 residues in the CDR3. Germline V gives CDR1 SGDLS, CDR2 YYNGEE. Sequenced input: ileal tissue. The clonotype was recovered from an adult with Crohn's disease. The chain is built from TRBV9 and TRBJ2-1; D call uncertain. CDR3 DNA sequence: TGTGCCAGCAGCGTAGGAGTGGAGATCGAGCTGGTTGAGCAGTTCTTC. It codes for CASSVGVEIELVEQFF.